This T cell receptor (beta chain) appears in the sequencing data of a study of T cells in localized non-small cell lung cancer. In germline, CDR1 is LNHDA, CDR2 SQIVND (reference sequence). The CDR3 length is 16 residues. After removal of 7 bases from V and 5 bases from J, the junction contained 14 bases not matched to a gene. TCRdb's copy holds only in-frame clones and misses some; the assay was immunoSEQ multiplex PCR. The sample contains approximately 140,000 clones, more than 70% of which appear only once. Whole-study findings and limits: Peak T cell clonality was found in uninvolved adjacent lung, exceeding tumor. Tumor samples were not multi-region, leaving intratumor heterogeneity unexcluded. Adjacent lung had a median about 57 of the 100 largest tumor clones.

With regard to this clone: The antigen is undetermined.

V gene TRBV19 combines with J gene TRBJ2-1, with 7 bases matching TRBD2. Source: peripheral blood, taken before any cancer treatment. The TCR originated in an older female donor with stage I lung adenocarcinoma. Here the CDR3 reads CASTPGDSGWNNEQFF. In nucleotides, the CDR3 is TGTGCCAGTACCCCGGGTGATAGCGGGTGGAACAATGAGCAGTTCTTC.